Below, 23 T cell receptor beta chains from the same sample are listed, as sequenced in a study of vaccination effects on CD4 cells after COVID-19. TCRdb's table, derived via immunoSEQ multiplex PCR, lists solely in-frame clones and lacks some. This sample yields tens of thousands of clones, of which about 67% are seen a single time; roughly 5% belongs to the top ten. Isolating CD4+ T cells followed approximately 11 days of culture. Their recognized antigens are unknown. The input for sequencing was CD4+ T cells from PBMCs cultured without peptide, taken before COVID-19 vaccination. These receptors came from a human donor who received a COVID-19 vaccine.

The table lists this clone with a few counts. This rearrangement joins TRBV18 to TRBJ1-2; 9 bases fit TRBD1. The CDR3 covers 16 residues. V shed 3 bases, J shed 6 bases, and the junction held 11 bases outside the gene matches. Looked up from germline, CDR1 is KGHSH and CDR2 is LQKENI. CDR3 coding DNA: TGTGCCAGCTCACCTTTGTCGTCCGGGACAGGGAATGGCTACACCTTC. It translates to CASSPLSSGTGNGYTF.

In this sample, this clone turned up a few times. The J gene is TRBJ1-3, the V gene TRBV4-1, with D unclear. V was shortened by 2 bases and J by 0 bases, with 8 bases between the two germline ends. CDR1 and CDR2 from the germline V gene are MGHRA and YSYEKL. This CDR3 region has 15 residues. The CDR3 region has the DNA TGCGCCAGCAGCCAACCAACCCGCTCTGGAAACACCATATATTTT. Its protein product is CASSQPTRSGNTIYF.

This chain joins TRBV12-2 and TRBJ1-4; whether TRBD1, the table's D call, matches the DNA was not checked. TRBV12-2 is termed a pseudogene. The CDR3 has 15 residues. The CDR3: CASRLESRVGEKLFF. CDR3 nucleotide sequence: TGTGCAAGTCGCTTAGAATCCAGGGTAGGCGAAAAACTGTTTTTT.

V gene TRBV6-2 or TRBV6-3 combines with J gene TRBJ2-1, with TRBD2 matching 12 bases. The CDR3 loop spans 18 amino acids. Looked up from germline, CDR1 is MNHEY and CDR2 is SVGEGT. V trimming: 5 bases; J trimming: 7 bases; junction bases outside the gene matches: 15. Here the CDR3 DNA reads TGTGCCAGCAGTCCATATGGGGGACTAGCGGGCCTGGGGAATGAGCAGTTCTTC. Protein product: CASSPYGGLAGLGNEQFF.

The V and J genes are TRBV6-6 and TRBJ2-1; D call uncertain. Trimming removed 2 bases from V and 0 bases from J, with 2 bases in between. CDR3 size: 13 residues. Germline V lookup: CDR1 MNHNY, CDR2 SVGAGI (reference sequence). CDR3 in amino acids: CASSYSSYNEQFF. The CDR3 DNA is TGTGCCAGCAGTTACAGCTCCTACAATGAGCAGTTCTTC.

The V call is TRBV7-9, the J call TRBJ1-1; D remains unclear. This CDR3 comprises 12 residues. Trimming shortened V by 5 bases and J by 7 bases, and 11 bases separated the two germline ends. From germline, CDR1 is SEHNR and CDR2 FQNEAQ (reference sequence). The CDR3 loop reads CASSPDLFEAFF. The CDR3 region has the DNA TGTGCCAGCAGCCCCGACTTGTTTGAAGCTTTCTTT.

The CDR3 DNA sequence: TGTGCCAGCAGCCAAGGCGCGACAAGGAACACTGAAGCTTTCTTT. Amino acids: CASSQGATRNTEAFF. The chain combines TRBV3-1 (or the pseudogene TRBV3-2) with TRBJ1-1; D is undetermined. In germline, CDR1 is LGHDT, CDR2 YNNKEL (reference sequence). The CDR3 runs to 15 residues. Trimming pared 1 base from V and 1 base from J, leaving 10 bases between.

This chain joins TRBV7-4 and TRBJ1-5; D unclear. The CDR3 spans 13 residues. CDR1 and CDR2 from the germline V gene are SGHVT and SQSDAQ. V lost 1 base and J 9 bases, leaving 10 bases between the germline ends. The CDR3 sequence: CASSLVGIRPQHF. CDR3 nucleotide sequence: TGTGCCAGCAGCTTAGTAGGGATCAGGCCCCAGCATTTT.

This sequence joins TRBV5-4 and TRBJ1-1; D call uncertain. The CDR3 extends over 15 amino acids. Germline V gene data show CDR1 as SGHNT and CDR2 as YYREEE (reference sequence). Trimming cost V 4 bases and J 0 bases, with 13 bases left between them. As DNA, the CDR3 is TGTGCCAGCAGCCCCCGCCAACAGTTGAACACTGAAGCTTTCTTT. This gives the protein CASSPRQQLNTEAFF.

The chain links TRBV6-4 to TRBJ2-7; no definite D call. The CDR3 totals 12 residues. Trimming removed 0 bases at V and 1 base at J, with 1 base between. The V gene's germline CDR1 is MRHNA and CDR2 SNTAGT. The CDR3 sequence: CASSDSSYEQYF. The CDR3 DNA sequence: TGTGCCAGCAGTGACTCATCCTACGAGCAGTACTTC.

The chain carries TRBV3-1 (or the pseudogene TRBV3-2) and TRBJ1-1; D unresolved. There are 15 residues in the CDR3. Germline lookup yields CDR1 LGHDT and CDR2 YNNKEL (reference sequence). V was trimmed by 1 base and J by 4 bases, leaving 13 bases between them. The chain's CDR3 is CASSQAPGVSTEAFF. CDR3 nucleotide sequence: TGTGCCAGCAGCCAAGCCCCCGGGGTCAGCACTGAAGCTTTCTTT.

CDR3 protein: CASSPSAVSGSLPGANVLTF. The CDR3 nucleotides read TGTGCCAGCTCACCATCCGCGGTCAGCGGGAGCCTCCCTGGGGCCAACGTCCTGACTTTC. The V call is TRBV18, the J call TRBJ2-6, with TRBD2 matching over 8 bases. The trim removed 2 bases at V and 2 bases at J, leaving 14 bases unmatched. The CDR3 has 20 amino acids. The germline gives CDR1 KGHSH, CDR2 LQKENI.

V and J are TRBV9 and TRBJ1-2; tentatively, D is TRBD1 (6 bases). Germline V gives CDR1 SGDLS, CDR2 YYNGEE. V was clipped by 7 bases and J by 2 bases, with 18 bases between them. This CDR3 comprises 15 residues. CDR3 amino acids: CASWGGTGRNYGYTF. DNA of the CDR3: TGTGCCAGCTGGGGGGGTACAGGGAGAAACTATGGCTACACCTTC.

This clone was seen only a few times. CDR3: CASSLQGADNSPLHF. CDR3 sequence (DNA): TGCGCCAGCAGCCTACAGGGGGCGGATAATTCACCCCTCCACTTT. The gene calls are TRBV5-1 and TRBJ1-6; 9 bases map to TRBD1. The germline gives CDR1 SGHRS, CDR2 YFSETQ. This CDR3 comprises 15 residues. J lost 5 bases, V lost 4 bases, and 4 bases had no gene match.

This chain's CDR3 is CASSSDRGAYNEQFF. CDR3 nucleotide sequence: TGTGCCAGCAGTTCCGACAGGGGAGCCTACAATGAGCAGTTCTTC. V gene TRBV28 combines with J gene TRBJ2-1; 8 nucleotides line up with TRBD1. This CDR3 spans 15 amino acids. J lost 2 bases, V lost 4 bases, and 4 bases had no gene match. CDR1 is MDHEN, CDR2 SYDVKM, per germline.

The chain is built from TRBV9 and TRBJ1-1, with unresolved D. CDR3 length equals 17 residues. The germline V and J ends were trimmed by 0 bases and 0 bases, with 15 bases remaining between them. Germline CDR1 and CDR2: SGDLS and YYNGEE. CDR3 region: CASSVATGRSMNTEAFF. Here the CDR3 DNA reads TGTGCCAGCAGCGTAGCTACCGGCAGGAGCATGAACACTGAAGCTTTCTTT.

This clone appeared a few times. The chain couples TRBV5-1 to TRBJ2-1; TRBD2 matches at 9 bases. The junction had 4 bases not matched to a gene; V was cut back by 7 bases and J by 2 bases. The CDR3 has 14 residues. In germline, CDR1 is SGHRS, CDR2 YFSETQ. In nucleotides, the CDR3 is TGCGCCAGCGGTTTAGCGGGAGCCTACAATGAGCAGTTCTTC. Translation gives CASGLAGAYNEQFF.

The J gene is TRBJ2-1, the V gene TRBV7-8; 9 nucleotides line up with TRBD1. The trim removed 5 bases at V and 0 bases at J, leaving 17 bases unmatched. CDR1 SGHVS and CDR2 FQNEAQ come from the germline V gene. The CDR3 is 20 residues long. The CDR3 spells CASSLLGRGTGPSSYNEQFF. Written as DNA, the CDR3 is TGTGCCAGCAGCCTCTTGGGACGCGGGACAGGGCCAAGCTCCTACAATGAGCAGTTCTTC.

The chain links TRBV13 to TRBJ2-7; a weak D match, TRBD1 (7 bases). The germline V and J ends were trimmed by 0 bases and 2 bases, with 17 bases remaining between them. The CDR3 is 17 residues long. Germline V CDR1 and CDR2: PRHDT, FYEKMQ (reference sequence). The CDR3, as DNA: TGTGCCAGCAGCTTAGGGGGGTGGCAGGGGGGAACCTACGAGCAGTACTTC. Amino acids: CASSLGGWQGGTYEQYF.

The V and J genes are TRBV18 and TRBJ1-4; 8 bases align to TRBD1. J lost 7 bases, V lost 6 bases, and 7 bases had no gene match. The CDR3 totals 14 residues. Germline CDR1 reads KGHSH; CDR2 reads LQKENI. The CDR3 loop is CASSHNRGTEKLFF. The CDR3 DNA follows: TGTGCCAGCTCCCACAACAGGGGGACTGAAAAACTGTTTTTT.

In DNA form, the CDR3 reads TGTGCCAGTAGTCCCCTGGACAGATCCACCGGGGAGCTGTTTTTT. Its protein product is CASSPLDRSTGELFF. V is TRBV19 and J is TRBJ2-2, with D possibly being TRBD1 (6 bases). Per germline, CDR1 LNHDA and CDR2 SQIVND (reference sequence). The CDR3 has 15 amino acids. Trimming removed 5 bases from V and 4 bases from J, with 14 bases in between.

Only one count was recorded for this clone. The chain has TRBV27 and TRBJ1-1; D gene uncertain. This CDR3 region has 12 residues. Trimming removed 3 bases at V and 9 bases at J, with 11 bases between. CDR1 and CDR2 (germline): MNHEY, SMNVEV (reference sequence). CDR3 sequence (DNA): TGTGCCAGCAGTTTTGTTCCGGGCCAAGCTTTCTTT. It yields the protein CASSFVPGQAFF.

The chain employs TRBV6-6 and TRBJ2-7; D may be TRBD1 (5 bases). Germline CDR1 and CDR2: MNHNY and SVGAGI (reference sequence). V was trimmed by 5 bases and J by 1 base, leaving 6 bases between them. The CDR3 extends over 12 amino acids. The CDR3 loop reads CASSTGSYEQYF. DNA for the CDR3: TGTGCCAGCAGTACAGGATCCTACGAGCAGTACTTC.